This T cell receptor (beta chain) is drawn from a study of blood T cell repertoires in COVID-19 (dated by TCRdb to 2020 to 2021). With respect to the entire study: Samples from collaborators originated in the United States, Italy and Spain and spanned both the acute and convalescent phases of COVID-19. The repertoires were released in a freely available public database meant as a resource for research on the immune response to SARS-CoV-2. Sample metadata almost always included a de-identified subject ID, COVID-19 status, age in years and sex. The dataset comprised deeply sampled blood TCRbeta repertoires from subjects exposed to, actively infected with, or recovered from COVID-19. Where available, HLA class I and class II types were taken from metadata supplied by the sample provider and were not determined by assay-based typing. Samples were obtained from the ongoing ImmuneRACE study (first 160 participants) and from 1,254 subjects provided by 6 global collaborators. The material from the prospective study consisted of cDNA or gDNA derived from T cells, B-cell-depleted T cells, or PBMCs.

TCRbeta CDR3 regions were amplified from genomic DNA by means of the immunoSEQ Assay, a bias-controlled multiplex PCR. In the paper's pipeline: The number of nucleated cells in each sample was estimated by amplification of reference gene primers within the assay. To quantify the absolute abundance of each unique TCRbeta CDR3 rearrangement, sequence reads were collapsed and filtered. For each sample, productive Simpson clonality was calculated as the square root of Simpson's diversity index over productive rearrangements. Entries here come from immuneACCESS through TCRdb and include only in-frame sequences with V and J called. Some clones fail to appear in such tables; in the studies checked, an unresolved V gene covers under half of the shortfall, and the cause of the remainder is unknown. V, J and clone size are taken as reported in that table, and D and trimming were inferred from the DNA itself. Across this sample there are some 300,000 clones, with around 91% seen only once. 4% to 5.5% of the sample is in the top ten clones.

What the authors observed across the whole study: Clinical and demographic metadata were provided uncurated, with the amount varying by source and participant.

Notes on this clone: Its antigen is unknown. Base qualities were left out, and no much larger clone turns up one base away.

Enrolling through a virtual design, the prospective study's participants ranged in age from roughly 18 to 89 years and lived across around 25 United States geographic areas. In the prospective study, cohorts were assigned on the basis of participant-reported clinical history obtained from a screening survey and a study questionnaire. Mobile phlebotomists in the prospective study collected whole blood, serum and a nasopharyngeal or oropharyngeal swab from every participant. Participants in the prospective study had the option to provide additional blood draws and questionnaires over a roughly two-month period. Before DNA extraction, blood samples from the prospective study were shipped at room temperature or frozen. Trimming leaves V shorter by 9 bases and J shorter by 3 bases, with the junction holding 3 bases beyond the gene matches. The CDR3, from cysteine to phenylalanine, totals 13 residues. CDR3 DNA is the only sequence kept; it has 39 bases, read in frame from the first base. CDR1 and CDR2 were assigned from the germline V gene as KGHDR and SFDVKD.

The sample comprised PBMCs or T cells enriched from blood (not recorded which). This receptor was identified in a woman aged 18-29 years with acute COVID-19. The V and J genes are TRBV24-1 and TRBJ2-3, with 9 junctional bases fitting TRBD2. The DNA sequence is TGTGCCACCTCGGCGGGAGGGACAGATACGCAGTATTTT. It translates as CATSAGGTDTQYF.